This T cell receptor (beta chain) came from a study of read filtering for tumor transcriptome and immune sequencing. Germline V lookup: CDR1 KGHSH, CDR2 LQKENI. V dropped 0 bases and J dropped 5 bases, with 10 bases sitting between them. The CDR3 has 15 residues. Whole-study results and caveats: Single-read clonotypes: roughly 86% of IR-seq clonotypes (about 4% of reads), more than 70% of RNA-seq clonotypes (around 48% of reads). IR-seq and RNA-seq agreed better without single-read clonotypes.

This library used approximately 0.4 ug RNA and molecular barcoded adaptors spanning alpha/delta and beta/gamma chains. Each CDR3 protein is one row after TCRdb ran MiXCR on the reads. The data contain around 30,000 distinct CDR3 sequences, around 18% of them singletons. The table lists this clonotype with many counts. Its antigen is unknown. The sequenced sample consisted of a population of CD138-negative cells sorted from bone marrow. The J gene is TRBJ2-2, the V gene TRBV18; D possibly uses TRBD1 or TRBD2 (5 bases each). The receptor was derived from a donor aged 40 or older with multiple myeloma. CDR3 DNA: TGTGCCAGCTCACCACCGGGGGTGCGGACCGGGGAGCTGTTTTTT. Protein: CASSPPGVRTGELFF.